The 5 T cell receptor beta chains given below trace back to one sample, sequenced in a study of cytomegalovirus exposure and HLA in healthy donors. The PCR made use of 60 Vbeta and 13 Jbeta primers. Assay: immunoSEQ multiplex PCR; the TCRdb copy retains only in-frame clones and omits some. There are 65,000 to 95,000 clones in the sample; about 77% occur only once, and 3.3% lies in the top ten. Material: PBMCs. Receptors were obtained from a man in his fifties or sixties in good health and CMV-seronegative.

V is TRBV2 and J is TRBJ1-5, with 10 bases fitting TRBD1. CDR1 SNHLY and CDR2 FYNNEI come from the germline V gene. Germline trimming cut 6 bases from V and 0 bases from J; bases unmatched to any gene: 2. The CDR3 is 15 residues long. The CDR3 sequence is CASRGQGVSNQPQHF. In DNA form, the CDR3 reads TGTGCCAGCAGAGGACAGGGGGTTAGCAATCAGCCCCAGCATTTT. Based on the CDR3 plus reference TRBV2 and TRBJ1-5, the full variable domain is EPEVTQTPSHQVTQMGQEVILRCVPISNHLYFYWYRQILGQKVEFLVSFYNNEISEKSEIFDDQFSVERPDGSNFTLKIRSTKLEDSAMYFCASRGQGVSNQPQHFGDGTRLSIL.

There are a few counts of this clone. The chain carries TRBV6-5 and TRBJ1-1; no clear D. The V end was cut by 2 bases, the J end by 1 base, with 8 bases between. Germline lookup yields CDR1 MNHEY and CDR2 SVGAGI. The length of the CDR3 is 14 residues. CDR3 in amino acids: CASSYVFWNTEAFF. DNA of the CDR3: TGTGCCAGCAGTTACGTGTTCTGGAACACTGAAGCTTTCTTT.

In DNA form, the CDR3 reads TGTGCCAGCAGTTACCATGGGACAGGGGAAAAACTGTTTTTT. This gives the protein CASSYHGTGEKLFF. The gene calls are TRBV6-5 and TRBJ1-4; 9 bases match TRBD1. CDR3 size: 14 residues. Trimming at V came to 2 bases and at J to 8 bases, leaving 3 bases not matched to a gene. Looked up from germline, CDR1 is MNHEY and CDR2 is SVGAGI.

This sequence joins TRBV29-1 and TRBJ1-2; tentative D call: TRBD1 (5 bases). Looked up from germline, CDR1 is SQVTM and CDR2 is ANQGSEA. The ends were cut back, 3 bases at V and 4 bases at J, with 15 bases in the middle. This CDR3 is built from 14 residues. CDR3 region: CSVDTGRNIYGYTF. In DNA, the CDR3 is TGCAGCGTTGACACAGGACGCAATATCTATGGCTACACCTTC.

The gene calls are TRBV7-2 and TRBJ2-3; 11 bases match TRBD2. The trim removed 5 bases at V and 5 bases at J, leaving 12 bases unmatched. There are 17 residues in the CDR3. The germline V gene encodes CDR1 SGHTA and CDR2 FQGNSA. CDR3 nucleotide sequence: TGTGCCAGCAGCCCAGCCATTAGCGGGGGGGCGGTAGATACGCAGTATTTT. Translation: CASSPAISGGAVDTQYF.